This T cell receptor beta chain was documented in a study of blood T cell repertoires in COVID-19. Study-wide background: The United States, Italy and Spain supplied acute and convalescent COVID-19 samples. T cells, B-cell-depleted T cells, or PBMCs provided the cDNA or gDNA that served as material.

Study processing details: Amplifying reference gene primers gave estimates of nucleated cell counts. Clones were sequenced by immunoSEQ multiplex PCR, and TCRdb holds only the in-frame ones, with some missing. V, J and clone size reflect that table, while D and trimming were determined from the DNA. The sample has 120,000 or so clones; about four fifths are singletons. This TCR was recovered from a man aged 25 to 45 with COVID-19, enrolled during active disease. Sequencing used peripheral blood.

The CDR3 bases are TGTGCCAGTAGGACCTCACGTGGTAAGGCCCTCTTCGGCGGGCAATATGGCTACACCTTC. It is translated as CASRTSRGKALFGGQYGYTF. The V call is TRBV19, the J call TRBJ1-2; D call uncertain. The CDR3 length is 20 residues. Germline CDR1 and CDR2: LNHDA and SQIVND (reference sequence). Trimming cost V 6 bases and J 5 bases, with 34 bases left between them.